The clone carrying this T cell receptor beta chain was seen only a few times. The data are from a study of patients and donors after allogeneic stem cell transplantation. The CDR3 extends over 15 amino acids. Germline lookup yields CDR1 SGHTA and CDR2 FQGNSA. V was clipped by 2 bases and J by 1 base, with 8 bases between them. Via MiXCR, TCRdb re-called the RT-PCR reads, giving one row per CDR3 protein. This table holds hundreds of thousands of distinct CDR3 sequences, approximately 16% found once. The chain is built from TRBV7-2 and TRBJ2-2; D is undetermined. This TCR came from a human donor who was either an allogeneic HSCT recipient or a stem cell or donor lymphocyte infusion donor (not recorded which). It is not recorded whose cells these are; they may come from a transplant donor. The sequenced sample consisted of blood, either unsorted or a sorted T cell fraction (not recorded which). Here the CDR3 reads CASSLIPGNTGELFF. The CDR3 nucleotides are TGTGCCAGCAGCTTAATTCCGGGGAACACCGGGGAGCTGTTTTTT.